The clone carrying this T cell receptor (beta chain) was counted a single time. This CDR3 region has 15 residues. The germline V gene has CDR1 MDHEN and CDR2 SYDVKM. Germline trimming cut 6 bases from V and 4 bases from J; bases unmatched to any gene: 11. The record originates from a study of shared T cell receptors in the human thymus. Generated by immunoSEQ multiplex PCR, the TCRdb table keeps only in-frame clones and is missing some. The sample carries hundreds of thousands of clones, more than 75% recorded once. These data were likewise used in another study, on human thymus T cells. From that paper: Congenital heart defects were the reason for the corrective surgery that the donors, healthy Finnish infants, were having. Thymus pieces cut out during corrective heart surgery were the tissue that was used. Apparent skewing of V and J gene usage characterized both thymic and blood repertoires.

Material: thymocytes. The receptor's source is a boy under two years old with a congenital heart defect. This chain uses TRBV28 with TRBJ1-1; the match to TRBD1 covers 7 bases. CDR3 bases: TGTGCCAGCAGCCTAACCCGGGCAGGGGGCACTGAAGCTTTCTTT. Translated: CASSLTRAGGTEAFF.